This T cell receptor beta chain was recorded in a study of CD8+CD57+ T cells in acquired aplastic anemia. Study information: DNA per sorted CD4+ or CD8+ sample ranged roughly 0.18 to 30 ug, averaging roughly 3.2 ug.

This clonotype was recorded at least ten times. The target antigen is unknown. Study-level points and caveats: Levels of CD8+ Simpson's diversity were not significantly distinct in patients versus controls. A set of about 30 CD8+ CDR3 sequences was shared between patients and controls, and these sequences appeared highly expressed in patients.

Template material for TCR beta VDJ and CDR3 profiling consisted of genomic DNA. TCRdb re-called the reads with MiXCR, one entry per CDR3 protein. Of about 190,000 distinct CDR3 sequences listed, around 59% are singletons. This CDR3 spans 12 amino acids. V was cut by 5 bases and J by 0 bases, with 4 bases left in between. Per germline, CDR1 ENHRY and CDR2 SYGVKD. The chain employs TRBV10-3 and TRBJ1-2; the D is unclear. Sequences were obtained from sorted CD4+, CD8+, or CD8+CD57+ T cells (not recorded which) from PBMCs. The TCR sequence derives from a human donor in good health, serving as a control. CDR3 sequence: CAISTSNYGYTF. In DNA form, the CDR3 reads TGTGCCATCAGTACATCTAACTATGGCTACACCTTC.